A single sample gave rise to the 8 T cell receptor beta chains below, sequenced in a study of regulatory T cells in long-lasting Graves disease. Arm-PCR of CDR3 regions and iRepertoire HTBI primers were used to build TCR beta libraries. TCRdb processed the multiplex PCR reads anew with MiXCR; each CDR3 protein has one entry. Seen here are around 250,000 distinct CDR3 sequences, 20% observed once, and the top ten hold around 13%. Indicated time point: newly diagnosed GD, antithyroid drugs for less than 3 months. PBMCs were the source of the RNA used for TCR sequencing. Sequenced material: peripheral blood mononuclear cells (PBMCs), taken at new diagnosis, from a patient treated with antithyroid drugs. The receptors stem from a female donor with Graves disease.

This clonotype was seen many times. The chain uses TRBV10-3 and TRBJ1-2; 10 bases fit TRBD1. The CDR3 sequence is 14 residues long. Trimming at V came to 7 bases and at J to 4 bases, leaving 6 bases not matched to a gene. Looked up from germline, CDR1 is ENHRY and CDR2 is SYGVKD. The CDR3 sequence: CAITPGQGTYGYTF. The CDR3 nucleotides read TGTGCCATCACCCCGGGACAGGGGACCTATGGCTACACCTTC.

This sequence joins TRBV20-1 and TRBJ2-1; 7 bases agree with TRBD2. This CDR3 comprises 14 residues. Germline V gene lookup returns CDR1 DFQATT and CDR2 SNEGSKA (reference sequence). The trim removed 6 bases at V and 1 base at J, leaving 6 bases unmatched. CDR3 coding DNA: TGCAGTGCGCTGGGAGGGATATCCTACAATGAGCAGTTCTTC. This sequence encodes CSALGGISYNEQFF.

This clonotype was seen repeatedly, ten times or more. V usage is TRBV6-2 or TRBV6-3 and J usage is TRBJ2-4, with D tentatively TRBD2 (5 bases). Germline V lookup: CDR1 MNHEY, CDR2 SVGEGT. This CDR3 contains 19 residues. V was trimmed by 2 bases and J by 1 base, leaving 21 bases between them. The CDR3 loop is CASSYPGTKVLRAKNIQYF. Written as DNA, the CDR3 is TGTGCCAGCAGTTACCCGGGAACCAAAGTCCTACGGGCCAAAAACATTCAGTACTTC.

This clonotype has a count of ten or more. The chain joins TRBV6-9 to TRBJ2-3; 13 nucleotides match TRBD2. V lost 4 bases, J lost 2 bases, and 3 bases stayed unmatched. Germline CDR1 is MNHGY and CDR2 is SVAAGI. CDR3 length equals 16 residues. This CDR3 reads CASSFGTSGDTDTQYF. The CDR3 region has the DNA TGTGCCAGCAGTTTCGGGACTAGCGGGGACACAGATACGCAGTATTTT.

Ten or more counts support this clonotype. This chain connects TRBV12-3 or TRBV12-4 to TRBJ1-5, with TRBD1 matching over 8 bases. V was pared by 7 bases and J by 4 bases, with 6 bases of the junction left unmatched. The CDR3 runs to 14 residues. CDR3 loop: CASTTGGGNQPQHF. CDR3 DNA sequence: TGTGCCAGCACCACAGGGGGGGGAAATCAGCCCCAGCATTTT.

Note on this clonotype: It may be a read error: a sequence one base away is much more abundant. The chain has TRBV6-1 and TRBJ2-5, with TRBD2 as a possible D gene (5 bases). Trimming pared 5 bases from V and 4 bases from J, leaving 17 bases between. In germline, CDR1 is MNHNS, CDR2 SASEGT. The CDR3 totals 15 residues. In DNA form, the CDR3 reads TGTGCCAGCAGTCATCAGAGGGAGATGGGAGAGACCCAGTACTTC. Amino acid sequence: CASSHQREMGETQYF.

Only a few counts were recorded for this clonotype. This chain uses TRBV19 with TRBJ1-5; perhaps TRBD1 as D (5 bases). The CDR3 sequence is 16 residues long. Trimming took 4 bases from V and 4 from J, leaving 17 bases between them. Germline V CDR1 and CDR2: LNHDA, SQIVND (reference sequence). The DNA of the CDR3 is TGTGCCAGTAGTACACCTCCGGGGGGAGAAAATCAGCCCCAGCATTTT. It translates to CASSTPPGGENQPQHF. Complete variable domain (other parts from reference TRBV19 and TRBJ1-5): DGGITQSPKYLFRKEGQNVTLSCEQNLNHDAMYWYRQDPGQGLRLIYYSQIVNDFQKGDIAEGYSVSREKKESFPLTVTSAQKNPTAFYLCASSTPPGGENQPQHFGDGTRLSIL.

On this clonotype: This likely stems from a read error, as it lies one base from a far larger clone. The genes are TRBV10-3 and TRBJ2-6, with 8 bases lining up with TRBD1. The CDR3 sequence is 19 residues long. Germline lookup yields CDR1 ENHRY and CDR2 SYGVKD. CDR3 residues: CASSSPPGQVVSGANVPTF. The CDR3 bases are TGTGCCAGCAGTTCCCCCCCGGGACAGGTGGTCTCTGGGGCCAACGTCCCGACTTTC.